The rows below give T cell receptor beta chains drawn from one sample of a study of CD8 T cells in Susac syndrome. TCRdb passed the immunoSEQ multiplex PCR reads through MiXCR, listing each CDR3 protein once. There are some 150,000 distinct CDR3 sequences in the sample; 85% to 95% occur only once, and around 0.15% lies in the top ten. Sequenced input: CD4+ T cells from PBMCs. The receptors were gathered from a human donor with Susac syndrome. The CDR3 runs from the conserved cysteine through the conserved F or W. The D gene is left open where the match is weak. The size entry is marked missing in some rows and otherwise reads once, few, many or a size class.

j_call v_call d_call clone_size cdr3_nt cdr3_aa
TRBJ1-2 TRBV29-1 . . TGCAGCGTGACCTTATCGGGGGAGGGCGGCTACACCTTC CSVTLSGEGGYTF
TRBJ1-1 TRBV20-1 TRBD1 . TGCAGTGCTGGACAGGGGGCAGGCACTGAAGCTTTCTTT CSAGQGAGTEAFF
TRBJ2-3 TRBV20-1 TRBD2 . TGCAGTGCTAGGGTCACTAGCGGGAGTACTAGCACAGATACGCAGTATTTT CSARVTSGSTSTDTQYF
TRBJ1-3 TRBV14 . . TGTGCCAGCAGCCAGTCAGCCAGCTCTGGAAACACCATATATTTT CASSQSASSGNTIYF
TRBJ2-5 TRBV29-1 TRBD2 . TGCAGCGTTGAAGATCTCCTAGCGGGGACCGAGACCCAGTACTTC CSVEDLLAGTETQYF
TRBJ2-7 TRBV12-3/TRBV12-4 TRBD2 . TGTGCCAGCAGTTCCGTAGCGGGGGCCCTTCACGAGCAGTACTTC CASSSVAGALHEQYF
TRBJ1-2 TRBV19 TRBD1 . TGTGCCAGTAGCATCTCGGACAGGGGCTATGGCTACACCTTC CASSISDRGYGYTF
TRBJ2-5 TRBV18 . . TGTGCCAGCTCACCAAGTCGGACAGACCAAGAGACCCAGTACTTC CASSPSRTDQETQYF
TRBJ1-2 TRBV29-1 . . TGCAGCGTTGAAGGAGCAGGGGGCTACACCTTC CSVEGAGGYTF
TRBJ1-5 TRBV28 TRBD1 . TGTGCCAGCAGTCCGCGACAGGGACGCAATCAGCCCCAGCATTTT CASSPRQGRNQPQHF
TRBJ1-2 TRBV29-1 . once TGCAGCGTTTTGCCCGGGGACTATGGCTACACCTTC CSVLPGDYGYTF
TRBJ2-5 TRBV3-1 . . TGTGCCAGCAGCCTCAGACTAGAAGAGACCCAGTACTTC CASSLRLEETQYF
TRBJ1-1 TRBV7-9 TRBD1 few TGTGCCAGCAGCTTAGAAGCAGGGGGCACTGAAGCTTTCTTT CASSLEAGGTEAFF
TRBJ2-5 TRBV29-1 TRBD1 . TGCAGCGTTGGGCTTCAGTGGACAGGGATGGGAGAGACCCAGTACTTC CSVGLQWTGMGETQYF
TRBJ2-3 TRBV7-2 . . TGTGCCAGCAGCACCCGCCCTCTTGGTACGCAGTATTTT CASSTRPLGTQYF
TRBJ1-2 TRBV7-9 . . TGTGCCAGCAGCCACGATGGGGGCAACTATGGCTACACCTTC CASSHDGGNYGYTF
TRBJ2-1 TRBV11-3 . . TGTGCCAGCAGCTCCGGCCTCACGTCCTACAATGAGCAGTTCTTC CASSSGLTSYNEQFF
TRBJ2-5 TRBV16 . . TGTGCCAGCAGCCAATCCGGGGTTGGGGAGACCCAGTACTTC CASSQSGVGETQYF
TRBJ2-7 TRBV15 . . TGTGCCACCAGCAGAGCACCTACCTACGAGCAGTACTTC CATSRAPTYEQYF
TRBJ2-1 TRBV6-2/TRBV6-3 . . TGTGCCAGCAGTCCTGTTAGGGGACTCTCCTACAATGAGCAGTTCTTC CASSPVRGLSYNEQFF
TRBJ1-6 TRBV2 . . TGTGCCAGCATGAGCTCCTATAATTCACCCCTCCACTTT CASMSSYNSPLHF
TRBJ2-5 TRBV5-1 . . TGCGCCAGCAGCCTGGCGGGGAGTGAGACCCAGTACTTC CASSLAGSETQYF
TRBJ2-5 TRBV25-1 TRBD1 . TGTGCCAGCCGAGGGACAGCCCCTGAGGGAACCCAGTACTTC CASRGTAPEGTQYF
TRBJ2-1 TRBV29-1 . . TGCAGCGTTGTGCCCCGATGGGACGCGAGCTCCTACAATGAGCAGTTCTTC CSVVPRWDASSYNEQFF
TRBJ1-1 TRBV6-5 . . TGTGCCAGCAGTTACTCAATGAACACTGAAGCTTTCTTT CASSYSMNTEAFF
TRBJ1-5 TRBV18 . . TGTGCCAGCTCCACCCCCAATCAGCCCCAGCATTTT CASSTPNQPQHF
TRBJ2-3 TRBV20-1 TRBD2 once TGCAGTGCTAGAGATTTTCCCCAGCGGGGGGTCCTGGATACGCAGTATTTT CSARDFPQRGVLDTQYF
TRBJ2-7 TRBV12-3/TRBV12-4 TRBD2 . TGTGCCAGCAGCCTTTTTAGCGGGGGGGGGAACGAGCAGTACTTC CASSLFSGGGNEQYF
TRBJ1-4 TRBV28 . once TGTGCCAGCCGAGAACAACAGCGGGAACTGTTTTTT CASREQQRELFF
TRBJ1-5 TRBV7-2 . . TGTGCCAGCAGCTTCTGGGGCGGTCAGCCCCAGCATTTT CASSFWGGQPQHF